These T cell receptor beta chains were read from a single sample in a study of identical twins. MiXCR was run by TCRdb on the 5' RACE reads, yielding one entry per CDR3 protein. The sample holds 400,000 to 500,000 distinct CDR3 sequences; roughly 13% are singletons and the top ten take approximately 0.98%. These data are also associated with another study on yellow fever vaccine responses in identical twins.

Sequencing was carried out using CD4+ T cells sorted from blood. These receptors came from a woman aged 18-35 years in good health. The CDR3 runs from the conserved cysteine through the conserved F or W. The order of the fields is clone size, D gene, J gene, V gene, CDR3 DNA, CDR3 protein. A D gene is named only where the DNA matches it firmly. Expanded clones get a size class; other rows say once, few or many, or leave the size out.

few | . | TRBJ1-2 | TRBV5-5 | TGTGCCAGCAGCTTGGTGGGGTATGGCTACACCTTC | CASSLVGYGYTF
few | . | TRBJ2-1 | TRBV7-6 | TGTGCCAGCAGCTTAGCGGGCAGGGATCACAATGAGCAGTTCTTC | CASSLAGRDHNEQFF
few | TRBD2 | TRBJ2-1 | TRBV6-6 | TGTGCCAGCAGAGCGGGGGGGGACAGGCAGTTCTTC | CASRAGGDRQFF
few | TRBD2 | TRBJ2-2 | TRBV25-1 | TGTGCCAGCCGGACTAGCCGGGGCATCGGGGAGCTGTTTTTT | CASRTSRGIGELFF
few | . | TRBJ1-5 | TRBV2 | TGTGCCAGCAGTGACAAAGGGGGAGGAAGGGATAGCAATCAGCCCCAGCATTTT | CASSDKGGGRDSNQPQHF
few | . | TRBJ2-7 | TRBV6-5 | TGTGCCAGCAGTTACTCTTCTTCGCCCAGGGCTGGCGACGAGCAGTACTTC | CASSYSSSPRAGDEQYF
many | . | TRBJ2-1 | TRBV6-5 | TGTGCCAGCAGTTACGGGACGGATTCCTACAATGAGCAGTTCTTC | CASSYGTDSYNEQFF
. | . | TRBJ2-5 | TRBV23-1 | TGCGCCAGCAGAATCTGTATCTACCAAGAGACCCAGTACTTC | CASRICIYQETQYF
. | . | TRBJ1-2 | TRBV3-1 | TGTGCCAGCAGCCAAAAGATGTCCGGGGGACACTCCTATGGCTACACCTTC | CASSQKMSGGHSYGYTF
. | . | TRBJ2-2 | TRBV20-1 | TGCTGCGCTAGAACGATAATACAGACGAACACCGGGGAGCTGTTTTTT | CCARTIIQTNTGELFF
. | . | TRBJ1-2 | TRBV5-8 | TGTGCCAGCAGCTACAAAAGGCATGGCTACACCTTC | CASSYKRHGYTF
. | . | TRBJ2-7 | TRBV10-3 | TGTGCCATCACTGGGGATACAACCTACGAGCAGTACTTC | CAITGDTTYEQYF
many | . | TRBJ2-1 | TRBV5-1 | TGCGCCAGCAGCTTAACTAGCCAATATTCAGTCTGGCAGTTCTTC | CASSLTSQYSVWQFF
few | TRBD1 | TRBJ1-2 | TRBV7-9 | TGTGCCAGCGGACGACAGGGGGGCGGCTACACCTTC | CASGRQGGGYTF
. | . | TRBJ2-2 | TRBV20-1 | TGCAGTGCTAGAGATCCGAGGGGCTCGATGAACACCGGGGAGCTGTTTTTT | CSARDPRGSMNTGELFF
. | . | TRBJ2-7 | TRBV12-3/TRBV12-4 | TGTGCCAGCAGTTTCTCAGGGTTCGGCCTCGAGCAGTACTTC | CASSFSGFGLEQYF
. | TRBD1 | TRBJ2-3 | TRBV11-1 | TGTGCCAGCAGCCCTGTCAAATTGGACAGGCCTAGCACAGATACGCAGTATTTT | CASSPVKLDRPSTDTQYF
few | TRBD2 | TRBJ2-1 | TRBV20-1 | TGCAGTGCTAGACTGACTAGCGGGTGGAGTGAGCAGTTCTTC | CSARLTSGWSEQFF
few | TRBD1 | TRBJ2-1 | TRBV28 | TGTGCCAGCAGCAGCCGGGACAGTAGGGGCAATGAGCAGTTCTTC | CASSSRDSRGNEQFF
. | . | TRBJ2-3 | TRBV7-2 | TGTGCCAGCAGCTTAGAAGGGGGTCGCCCAGATACGCAGTATTTT | CASSLEGGRPDTQYF
. | . | TRBJ2-5 | TRBV20-1 | TGCAGTGCTAGAGCTAGCGAGATTCAAGAGACCCAGTACTTC | CSARASEIQETQYF
. | . | TRBJ2-7 | TRBV21-1 | TGTGCCAGCAGCAAAGAGGGTAGGGGACAGGACTACGAGCAGTACTTC | CASSKEGRGQDYEQYF
few | . | TRBJ2-6 | TRBV15 | TGTGCCACCAGCATGGGCGGGCCAGGGGCCAACGTCCTGACTTTC | CATSMGGPGANVLTF
few | TRBD2 | TRBJ2-5 | TRBV10-3 | TGTGCCATCAGAAGGCTAGCGGGTGTCCAAGAGACCCAGTACTTC | CAIRRLAGVQETQYF
few | TRBD1 | TRBJ2-1 | TRBV14 | TGTGCCAGCAGCCGATGGACAGGGACCTACAATGAGCAGTTCTTC | CASSRWTGTYNEQFF
. | . | TRBJ2-1 | TRBV12-3/TRBV12-4 | TGTGCCAGCAGGGCCATCAATGAGCAGTTCTTC | CASRAINEQFF
. | TRBD1 | TRBJ2-7 | TRBV13 | TGTGCCAGCAGCTTTGGGACAGGGTATAGAAACGAGCAGTACTTC | CASSFGTGYRNEQYF
. | TRBD1 | TRBJ1-3 | TRBV12-3/TRBV12-4 | TGTGCCAGCAGTTTTTACAGGGGGCTTATGGACACCATATATTTT | CASSFYRGLMDTIYF
few | TRBD2 | TRBJ2-1 | TRBV12-3/TRBV12-4 | TGTGCCAGCAGATCCCTAGCGGGAGCCTACAATGAGCAGTTCTTC | CASRSLAGAYNEQFF